This T cell receptor delta chain was identified in a study of gamma-delta T cells after stem cell transplantation. TCRdb processed the RT-PCR reads again with the CATT caller. In the table there are over 9,000 delta-chain clones, 1% to 1.5% of which are singletons. With V trimmed by 1 base and J by 1 base, 11 bases remained unmatched. The germline CDR1 and CDR2 sequences are GEAIGNYY and EKD. This CDR3 is 18 amino acids long. Turning to this clone: The protein given by TCRdb reflects a much larger clone and differs at residue 11 from this DNA's translation, likely from a read error; the protein shown is the DNA's translation.

The receptor's source is a human donor. It is not recorded whose cells these are; they may come from a transplant donor. Material: gamma-delta T cells. V and J are TRDV2 and TRDJ1; 10 bases map to TRDD3. The CDR3 protein is CACDTLTGGSPGTDKLIF. CDR3 coding DNA: TGTGCCTGTGACACGCTTACTGGGGGATCGCCGGGCACCGATAAACTCATCTTT.